This is a list of T cell receptor beta chains from one sample in a study of blood T cell repertoires in COVID-19. The repertoire was sequenced with immunoSEQ multiplex PCR; TCRdb's copy has only in-frame clones and lacks some. The sample includes some 100,000 clones, roughly 86% of them seen just once. Sample: peripheral blood. These receptors were obtained from a man between 50 and 59 years old with acute or convalescent COVID-19. Both conserved end residues are part of each CDR3. A D gene is named only where the DNA matches it firmly. Only some rows state a clone size, as once, few, many or a class for expanded clones.

v_gene,abundance,j_gene,d_gene,CDR3nt,CDR3aa
TRBV12-3/TRBV12-4,.,TRBJ2-7,.,TGTGCCAGCAGTTCTTCCTACGAGCAGTACTTC,CASSSSYEQYF
TRBV30,few,TRBJ1-2,.,TGTGCCTGGAGTGTAAGCGGGACGGTCTATGGCTACACCTTC,CAWSVSGTVYGYTF
TRBV7-9,.,TRBJ2-5,TRBD2,TGTGCCAGCAGCTTACGGCGGGAGGCGAACAGGGAGACCCAGTACTTC,CASSLRREANRETQYF
TRBV18,.,TRBJ1-5,.,TGTGCCAGCTCACCAGATCAGGGGTATCAGCCCCAGCATTTT,CASSPDQGYQPQHF
TRBV10-2,.,TRBJ2-5,TRBD2,TGCGCCAGCAGTGAGTCATGGGCGGGGGGACAAGAGACCCAGTACTTC,CASSESWAGGQETQYF
TRBV5-5,.,TRBJ1-2,.,TGTGCCAGCAGCTTGGAGGTCAGGGTTACCGGTGGCTACACCTTC,CASSLEVRVTGGYTF
TRBV6-2/TRBV6-3,.,TRBJ2-2,.,TGTGCCAGCAGTTACGTCTGGGCCTGGGCCGGGGAGCTGTTTTTT,CASSYVWAWAGELFF
TRBV5-5,.,TRBJ1-3,.,TGTGCCAGCAGCCCGCGAACAGGGACCTCTGGAAACACCATATATTTT,CASSPRTGTSGNTIYF
TRBV7-9,.,TRBJ2-3,.,TGTGCCAGCAGCCTATACTCCGGGAGTACTAGCACAGATACGCAGTATTTT,CASSLYSGSTSTDTQYF
TRBV6-6,once,TRBJ2-2,.,TGTGCCAGCAGTTCACGGACAGAAACGAACACCGGGGAGCTGTTTTTT,CASSSRTETNTGELFF
TRBV5-6,.,TRBJ1-1,.,TGTGCCAGCAGCTTGGGACGGGGCACTGAAGCTTTCTTT,CASSLGRGTEAFF
TRBV4-2,.,TRBJ1-5,TRBD1,TGTGCCAGCAGCCAAGACGGGACAGGGAACAATCAGCCCCAGCATTTT,CASSQDGTGNNQPQHF
TRBV27,.,TRBJ2-7,TRBD1,TGTGCCAGCAGGAGCGATCAGACAGGGGGCGTTTCCTACGAGCAGTACTTC,CASRSDQTGGVSYEQYF
TRBV7-2,.,TRBJ2-5,TRBD2,TGTGCCAGCAGCTATGGACTAGCGGGAGGAGAGACCCAGTACTTC,CASSYGLAGGETQYF
TRBV13,.,TRBJ2-7,.,TGTGCCAGCAGCTCCCAAGCGGAAGTCAAATACGAGCAGTACTTC,CASSSQAEVKYEQYF
TRBV2,.,TRBJ1-3,.,TGTGCCAGCAGGGAGGGGATCACTGGAAACACCATATATTTT,CASREGITGNTIYF
TRBV3-1/TRBV3-2,few,TRBJ1-4,.,TGTGCCAGCAGCCAAGAAGAGGACAGCCATGAAAAACTGTTTTTT,CASSQEEDSHEKLFF
TRBV23-1,.,TRBJ1-3,.,TGCGCCAGCAGGGACGGAGGCTCTGGAAACACCATATATTTT,CASRDGGSGNTIYF
TRBV30,.,TRBJ2-5,.,TGTGCCTGGACTCCCGAGATGGGGGCCGGGGAGACCCAGTACTTC,CAWTPEMGAGETQYF
TRBV7-2,.,TRBJ2-7,TRBD2,TGTGCCAGCAGCTTAGGTAGCCTAGCGGGAAGTCGGTCGGGCGAGCAGTACTTC,CASSLGSLAGSRSGEQYF
TRBV7-8,few,TRBJ2-1,TRBD2,TGTGCCAGCAGCCCGCGGGAGGGCGCCTACAATGAGCAGTTCTTC,CASSPREGAYNEQFF
TRBV19,.,TRBJ2-1,TRBD2,TGTGCCAGTATCCCTCCGGGACTAGGGCACAATGAGCAGTTCTTC,CASIPPGLGHNEQFF
TRBV7-9,.,TRBJ1-2,.,TGTGCCAGCAGCTTAGCGGCGGGGTACCGTGGCTACACCTTC,CASSLAAGYRGYTF
TRBV30,.,TRBJ2-7,.,TGTGCCTGGCAACAGGACGGACATGACGAGCAGTACTTC,CAWQQDGHDEQYF
TRBV6-2/TRBV6-3,.,TRBJ2-1,TRBD1,TGTGCCAGCAGTTACTCTGGGACAGGGGGCAAATTGGCGCAGTTCTTC,CASSYSGTGGKLAQFF
TRBV7-9,.,TRBJ1-1,.,TGTGCCAGCAGCCCCCCTTGGGCAGGGGACACTGAAGCTTTCTTT,CASSPPWAGDTEAFF
TRBV9,.,TRBJ2-7,.,TGTGCCAGCAGCGGGAGGTGGGGATCGGGAGACCCCTACGAGCAGTACTTC,CASSGRWGSGDPYEQYF
TRBV4-1,.,TRBJ1-1,.,TGCGCCAGCAGCATGGCGGATGGTGGAGCTTTCTTT,CASSMADGGAFF
TRBV18,.,TRBJ1-6,.,TGTGCCAGCTCAACGGGAGGGTCAAGCTCCTATAATTCACCCCTCCACTTT,CASSTGGSSSYNSPLHF
TRBV7-9,.,TRBJ2-5,TRBD2,TGTGCCAGCAGCTCCAGACTAGCGGTGGACCAAGAGACCCAGTACTTC,CASSSRLAVDQETQYF
TRBV3-1/TRBV3-2,.,TRBJ1-2,TRBD1,TGTGCCATCGGGACAGGGGCCCATGGCTACACCTTC,CAIGTGAHGYTF
TRBV29-1,.,TRBJ2-7,.,TGCAGCGTGGGCGAGGCTAGCCGTTTCTACGAGCAGTACTTC,CSVGEASRFYEQYF
TRBV27,.,TRBJ2-7,TRBD2,TGTGCCAGCAGCCATGGCGGGAGCGTCTACGAGCAGTACTTC,CASSHGGSVYEQYF
TRBV6-1,.,TRBJ1-2,.,TGTGCCAGCAGTGAAGCTGGTAGCTATGGCTACACCTTC,CASSEAGSYGYTF
TRBV11-3,.,TRBJ2-7,.,TGTGCCAGCAGCTTAAAACTAGAGGCTCCCTACGAGCAGTACTTC,CASSLKLEAPYEQYF
TRBV10-2,.,TRBJ2-7,TRBD1,TGCGCCAGCAGGGGACAGGGGTTCTCCTACGAGCAGTACTTC,CASRGQGFSYEQYF
TRBV6-2/TRBV6-3,many,TRBJ2-7,TRBD2,TGTGCCAGCAGTTCCACAGCGGGAGCGATCGACGAGCAGTACTTC,CASSSTAGAIDEQYF
TRBV15,.,TRBJ2-7,TRBD1,TGTGCCACCAGCAGAGGGGGGACAGCTCTCTACGAGCAGTACTTC,CATSRGGTALYEQYF
TRBV6-5,.,TRBJ1-2,.,TGTGCCAGCAGTTACTCTCAGGGGAGCGGCTACACCTTC,CASSYSQGSGYTF
TRBV29-1,.,TRBJ1-3,TRBD1,TGCAGCGTTGTAGGGGGCTCGGGAAACACCATATATTTT,CSVVGGSGNTIYF
TRBV10-2,.,TRBJ2-7,.,TGCGCCAGCAGTGACACAGGAATAAAGGAGATAACCTACGAGCAGTACTTC,CASSDTGIKEITYEQYF
TRBV10-2,.,TRBJ1-1,TRBD1,TGCGCCAGCAGTGGACAGGGAAAGGACACTGAAGCTTTCTTT,CASSGQGKDTEAFF
TRBV3-1/TRBV3-2,.,TRBJ1-5,.,TGTGCCAGCAGCCAAGATTTAGTACGGCCCCAGCATTTT,CASSQDLVRPQHF
TRBV5-1,.,TRBJ2-1,TRBD2,TGCGCCAGCAGCCAAAGGAGCGGGGCCTACAATGAGCAGTTCTTC,CASSQRSGAYNEQFF
TRBV10-2,.,TRBJ2-5,.,TGCGCCAGCAGTGGGGCAGGGGAGTGGGAGACCCAGTACTTC,CASSGAGEWETQYF
TRBV7-9,.,TRBJ2-5,TRBD2,TGTGCCAGCAGCTTAGCGAGCGGGAGGTCAGAGACCCAGTACTTC,CASSLASGRSETQYF
TRBV24-1,once,TRBJ1-3,.,TGTGCCACCAGTGATCCGGCAGGCAGACACCACTCTGGAAACACCATATATTTT,CATSDPAGRHHSGNTIYF
TRBV12-3/TRBV12-4,.,TRBJ1-1,.,TGTGCCAGCAGTGTGTTCTCTGAAGCTTTCTTT,CASSVFSEAFF
TRBV7-9,.,TRBJ1-3,.,TGTGCCAGCAGCGTACACTCTGGAAACACCATATATTTT,CASSVHSGNTIYF
TRBV28,.,TRBJ2-7,TRBD1,TGTGCCAGCAGTTTCCTCCGAGGGGGCCAGTACTTC,CASSFLRGGQYF
TRBV2,.,TRBJ1-1,.,TGTGCCAGCAGGGGACAAGGGGTCACTGAAGCTTTCTTT,CASRGQGVTEAFF
TRBV11-2,.,TRBJ2-4,TRBD1,TGTGCCAGCAGCTTGGACAGGCCCAATGACATTCAGTACTTC,CASSLDRPNDIQYF
TRBV7-9,.,TRBJ2-7,TRBD2,TGTGCCAGCAGCTCCCACAGCGGGAGGGCCTACGAGCAGTACTTC,CASSSHSGRAYEQYF